Reported below is one T cell receptor beta chain. The target antigen is unknown. This sample is part of a study of T cells in localized non-small cell lung cancer. The study's findings and limits: A single tumor region was sequenced, leaving heterogeneity possible.

Clones were read by immunoSEQ multiplex PCR, and TCRdb kept only the in-frame ones, dropping some. The top ten clones hold approximately 7.5% of a sample with 10,000 or so clones, 92% of them seen once. This receptor was taken from a woman aged 40 to 75 with stage I squamous cell lung carcinoma. Here the sequenced sample was peripheral blood, taken before any cancer treatment.

The CDR3 sequence is CASGGGTATNEKLFF. The CDR3 nucleotides read TGTGCTTCAGGCGGGGGAACTGCAACTAATGAAAAACTGTTTTTT. The chain is built from TRBV2 and TRBJ1-4, with D possibly matching TRBD1 (5 bases). Germline V gene lookup returns CDR1 SNHLY and CDR2 FYNNEI. This CDR3 has 15 residues. Looking up the rest from reference TRBV2 and TRBJ1-4 gives the full variable domain: EPEVTQTPSHQVTQMGQEVILRCVPISNHLYFYWYRQILGQKVEFLVSFYNNEISEKSEIFDDQFSVERPDGSNFTLKIRSTKLEDSAMYFCASGGGTATNEKLFFGSGTQLSVL.